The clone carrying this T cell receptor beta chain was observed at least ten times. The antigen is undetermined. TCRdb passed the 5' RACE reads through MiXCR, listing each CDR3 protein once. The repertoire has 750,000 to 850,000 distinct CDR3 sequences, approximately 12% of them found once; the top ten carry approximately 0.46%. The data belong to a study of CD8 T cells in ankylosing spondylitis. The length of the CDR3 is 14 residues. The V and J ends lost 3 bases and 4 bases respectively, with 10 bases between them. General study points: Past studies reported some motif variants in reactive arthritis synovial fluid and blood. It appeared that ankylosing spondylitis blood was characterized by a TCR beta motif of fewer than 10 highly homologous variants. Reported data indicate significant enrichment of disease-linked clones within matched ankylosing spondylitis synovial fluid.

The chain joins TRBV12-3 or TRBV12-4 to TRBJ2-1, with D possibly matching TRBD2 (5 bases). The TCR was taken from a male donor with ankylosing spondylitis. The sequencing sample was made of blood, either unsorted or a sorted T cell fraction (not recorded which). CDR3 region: CASSLRREYNEQFF. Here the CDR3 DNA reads TGTGCCAGCAGTTTGCGACGGGAATACAATGAGCAGTTCTTC.